Listed below are T cell receptor beta chains from one sample, sequenced in a study of shared clonotypes between healthy human individuals. Produced via immunoSEQ multiplex PCR; TCRdb's table is partial and in-frame only. The sample carries about 2.3 million clones, more than 80% recorded once. The sequencing sample was made of naive CD4+ T cells from PBMCs. All receptors come from a man between 18 and 35 years old in good health. Some clones in this sample may be carry-over from other donors' samples. CDR3s include the opening cysteine and the closing phenylalanine or tryptophan. A D gene is named only where the DNA matches it firmly. Clone size is stated in some rows and not others, as once, few, many or a class when expanded.

clone size | J gene | V gene | D gene | CDR3 DNA | CDR3 protein
NA | TRBJ2-7 | TRBV4-3 | TRBD1 | TGCGCCAGCAGCCTAAGAGGGACAGGGGGCTACGAGCAGTACTTC | CASSLRGTGGYEQYF
NA | TRBJ2-5 | TRBV7-8 | TRBD1 | TGTGCCAGCAGCAGAGGGACAGCCCAAGAGACCCAGTACTTC | CASSRGTAQETQYF
NA | TRBJ2-1 | TRBV5-1 | NA | TGCGCCAGCAGAGACGGGACTCCTACCTACAATGAGCAGTTCTTC | CASRDGTPTYNEQFF
NA | TRBJ1-2 | TRBV5-1 | TRBD1 | TGCGCCAGCAGCTTCAGACAGGGGGCGTATGGGTTTGGCTACACCTTC | CASSFRQGAYGFGYTF
NA | TRBJ2-7 | TRBV7-8 | TRBD1 | TGTGCCAGCAGCGCGGCTTTGGGACAGACTTACGAGCAGTACTTC | CASSAALGQTYEQYF
NA | TRBJ1-5 | TRBV7-9 | TRBD1 | TGTGCCAGCGGGGGACAGTATAGCAATCAGCCCCAGCATTTT | CASGGQYSNQPQHF
NA | TRBJ1-2 | TRBV2 | TRBD1 | TGTGCCAGCAGGGCGGGACAGGGCTCGAACTATGGCTACACCTTC | CASRAGQGSNYGYTF
NA | TRBJ2-2 | TRBV4-2 | NA | TGTGCCAGCAGCCCTCAGACCTGGGACGGGGAGCTGTTTTTT | CASSPQTWDGELFF
once | TRBJ2-7 | TRBV5-1 | NA | TGCGCCAGCAGCTTGGCGCCAGAAAGCTCCTACGAGCAGTACTTC | CASSLAPESSYEQYF
NA | TRBJ1-3 | TRBV5-1 | NA | TGCGCCAGCAGCTTCCAGGGGCTGGCGGGAAACACCATATATTTT | CASSFQGLAGNTIYF
NA | TRBJ2-7 | TRBV5-1 | TRBD2 | TGCGCCAGCAGACCCCTAGCGGGTGGACCCTACGAGCAGTACTTC | CASRPLAGGPYEQYF
NA | TRBJ2-3 | TRBV18 | NA | TGTGCCAGCTCAACCGCCGGGACTTCGACAGATACGCAGTATTTT | CASSTAGTSTDTQYF
few | TRBJ2-3 | TRBV6-4 | TRBD2 | TGTGCCAGCAGTGTCCAAGCGGGATTCACAGATACGCAGTATTTT | CASSVQAGFTDTQYF
NA | TRBJ2-7 | TRBV5-1 | NA | TGCGCCAGCAGCTTGGCCGGGTCCTACGAGCAGTACTTC | CASSLAGSYEQYF
NA | TRBJ1-2 | TRBV28 | TRBD1 | TGTGCCAGCAGTTCTCGGTTAGGGACAGGGCGCACTAACTATGGCTACACCTTC | CASSSRLGTGRTNYGYTF
NA | TRBJ2-1 | TRBV7-2 | NA | TGTGCCAGCAGCTTAGAACCCGCGTACAATGAGCAGTTCTTC | CASSLEPAYNEQFF
NA | TRBJ1-2 | TRBV5-6 | TRBD1 | TGTGCCAGCAGCTTGGCCGGGACAGTCTATGGCTACACCTTC | CASSLAGTVYGYTF
NA | TRBJ1-2 | TRBV27 | NA | TGTGCCAGCAGTTTAAGGGGCAGCCTCCGAGGCTACACCTTC | CASSLRGSLRGYTF
NA | TRBJ1-3 | TRBV7-9 | NA | TGTGCCAGCAGCTTGGGCCTCTCTGGAAACACCATATATTTT | CASSLGLSGNTIYF
once | TRBJ2-2 | TRBV19 | TRBD2 | TGTGCCAGTAGTTTTGGACTAGGGTACACCGGGGAGCTGTTTTTT | CASSFGLGYTGELFF
NA | TRBJ2-7 | TRBV2 | NA | TGTGCCAGCAGTGAAGAGACCTACGAGCAGTACTTC | CASSEETYEQYF
NA | TRBJ1-1 | TRBV28 | TRBD1 | TGTGCCAGCAGTTTATCTGGAGGGGGCGGGTTCCTTGAAGCTTTCTTT | CASSLSGGGGFLEAFF
NA | TRBJ2-7 | TRBV19 | NA | TGTGCCAGTAGCGGTCAGGATAGCAGCTACGAGCAGTACTTC | CASSGQDSSYEQYF
NA | TRBJ1-1 | TRBV7-9 | TRBD1 | TGTGCCAGCCACACCCCGGACAGGGAAGCTTTCTTT | CASHTPDREAFF
once | TRBJ2-3 | TRBV9 | NA | TGTGCCAGCAGCGTAGAGGGGCCTAGCACAGATACGCAGTATTTT | CASSVEGPSTDTQYF
NA | TRBJ2-1 | TRBV28 | TRBD2 | TGTGCCAGCAGTCCACCCCTGGGCGGGAGGGCCGGGGACAATGAGCAGTTCTTC | CASSPPLGGRAGDNEQFF
NA | TRBJ2-4 | TRBV28 | NA | TGTGCCAGCAGTTTATGGGTGACGGAGCTAGCCAAAAACATTCAGTACTTC | CASSLWVTELAKNIQYF
NA | TRBJ1-1 | TRBV25-1 | NA | TGTGCCAGCAGTGAACCGTCAGGGAGTCGTACTGAAGCTTTCTTT | CASSEPSGSRTEAFF
NA | TRBJ2-1 | TRBV5-1 | TRBD2 | TGCGCCAGCAGCTTGGCCGCGGGAGGGCCGCATGAGCAGTTCTTC | CASSLAAGGPHEQFF
NA | TRBJ2-3 | TRBV4-1 | NA | TGCGCCAGCAGCCAAGATAGAACGGTGGGCACAGATACGCAGTATTTT | CASSQDRTVGTDTQYF
NA | TRBJ2-5 | TRBV6-1 | NA | TGTGCCAGCACTCGCGGGTTGGTAGAGACCCAGTACTTC | CASTRGLVETQYF
NA | TRBJ2-5 | TRBV27 | TRBD2 | TGTGCCAGCAGTCCTCGACTAGCGGGACGGACTAAAGAGACCCAGTACTTC | CASSPRLAGRTKETQYF
NA | TRBJ2-2 | TRBV19 | TRBD1 | TGTGCCAGTACTATAACAGGGGGCGATAACACCGGGGAGCTGTTTTTT | CASTITGGDNTGELFF
NA | TRBJ2-5 | TRBV4-2 | TRBD2 | TGTGCCAGCAGCCAAGATTATACTAGCGGGAAAGAGACCCAGTACTTC | CASSQDYTSGKETQYF
NA | TRBJ1-5 | TRBV28 | TRBD1 | TGTGCCAGCAGTTGGGGACAGGGTGGCAATCAGCCCCAGCATTTT | CASSWGQGGNQPQHF
NA | TRBJ1-1 | TRBV29-1 | TRBD1 | TGCAGCGTCTATGGACAGGGAGGCACTGAAGCTTTCTTT | CSVYGQGGTEAFF
NA | TRBJ2-7 | TRBV10-3 | NA | TGTGCCATCAGTAGCCACTACCCGGACCAAGATGAAAACGAGCAGTACTTC | CAISSHYPDQDENEQYF
NA | TRBJ2-1 | TRBV25-1 | TRBD2 | TGTGCCAGCAGTGAGCTAGCGGGGGTCATCAATGAGCAGTTCTTC | CASSELAGVINEQFF
NA | TRBJ2-6 | TRBV30 | NA | TGTGCCTGGGACAGGTCCCCGAGCTCTGGGGCCAACGTCCTGACTTTC | CAWDRSPSSGANVLTF
NA | TRBJ1-6 | TRBV2 | NA | TGTGCCAGCATCCAGGGATATAATTCACCCCTCCACTTT | CASIQGYNSPLHF
NA | TRBJ2-5 | TRBV7-9 | NA | TGTGCCAGCAGCTTAGAAGGGGCAGGGGAGACCCAGTACTTC | CASSLEGAGETQYF
NA | TRBJ2-5 | TRBV7-9 | NA | TGTGCCAGCAGTCTCGCCCAATGGGAGACCCAGTACTTC | CASSLAQWETQYF
NA | TRBJ1-4 | TRBV6-6 | TRBD1 | TGTGCCAGCAGTTACGATCAGGGGGTAGTAGAGAAACTGTTTTTT | CASSYDQGVVEKLFF
NA | TRBJ2-3 | TRBV5-6 | NA | TGTGCCAGCAGCTTGGCCAGGAGGGGAGTCACAGATACGCAGTATTTT | CASSLARRGVTDTQYF
NA | TRBJ2-1 | TRBV5-1 | NA | TGCGCCAGCAAGATGGGGCAGGACCCCTCAAATGAGCAGTTCTTC | CASKMGQDPSNEQFF
once | TRBJ1-4 | TRBV28 | NA | TGTGCCAGCAGTTCGACAGGTTTAACTGAAAAACTGTTTTTT | CASSSTGLTEKLFF
NA | TRBJ2-1 | TRBV11-2 | TRBD2 | TGTGCCAGCAGCTCAGATCGACTAGCCTCCTACAATGAGCAGTTCTTC | CASSSDRLASYNEQFF
NA | TRBJ2-2 | TRBV18 | TRBD2 | TGTGCCAGCTCACCACTTGGTACTAGCGGCACCGGGGAGCTGTTTTTT | CASSPLGTSGTGELFF
NA | TRBJ2-1 | TRBV11-2 | NA | TGTGCCAGCAGCTTAGGACAGTGGAGGGATCGAACCTACAATGAGCAGTTCTTC | CASSLGQWRDRTYNEQFF
few | TRBJ1-1 | TRBV30 | TRBD1 | TGTGCCTGGATACCTTTTCCGGGACAGGGGAACACTGAAGCTTTCTTT | CAWIPFPGQGNTEAFF
few | TRBJ1-1 | TRBV29-1 | NA | TGCAGCGTCGGAGACAGCACTGAAGCTTTCTTT | CSVGDSTEAFF
NA | TRBJ2-1 | TRBV5-1 | NA | TGCGCCAGCAGAGCGTACCCGGGACCCATCAATGAGCAGTTCTTC | CASRAYPGPINEQFF
NA | TRBJ2-3 | TRBV4-3 | TRBD2 | TGCGCCAGCAGCCAAAGCGGGACTAGCGGGAGGGCGGATACGCAGTATTTT | CASSQSGTSGRADTQYF
few | TRBJ1-1 | TRBV30 | NA | TGTGCCTGGGCAAAAACACCTGAAGCTTTCTTT | CAWAKTPEAFF
NA | TRBJ2-1 | TRBV19 | TRBD1 | TGTGCCAGTAGTATTTTGACAGGGGGTGCCTACAATGAGCAGTTCTTC | CASSILTGGAYNEQFF
NA | TRBJ1-1 | TRBV11-1 | NA | TGTGCCAGCAGCTTATTTCCCCAGGTGAACACTGAAGCTTTCTTT | CASSLFPQVNTEAFF
NA | TRBJ2-7 | TRBV5-1 | TRBD1 | TGCGCCAGCAGCTTGTTAGGGACAGGGGACGAGCAGTACTTC | CASSLLGTGDEQYF
NA | TRBJ2-7 | TRBV5-1 | TRBD2 | TGCGCCAGCAGTCGGGAGCGGGAGTCGTACGAGCAGTACTTC | CASSRERESYEQYF
NA | TRBJ2-1 | TRBV5-1 | TRBD2 | TGCGCCAGCAGCTACTTAGCGGGAGTAGGCAATGAGCAGTTCTTC | CASSYLAGVGNEQFF
NA | TRBJ2-3 | TRBV2 | NA | TGTGCCAGCAGTAAGTGGGAGGCAACAGATACGCAGTATTTT | CASSKWEATDTQYF